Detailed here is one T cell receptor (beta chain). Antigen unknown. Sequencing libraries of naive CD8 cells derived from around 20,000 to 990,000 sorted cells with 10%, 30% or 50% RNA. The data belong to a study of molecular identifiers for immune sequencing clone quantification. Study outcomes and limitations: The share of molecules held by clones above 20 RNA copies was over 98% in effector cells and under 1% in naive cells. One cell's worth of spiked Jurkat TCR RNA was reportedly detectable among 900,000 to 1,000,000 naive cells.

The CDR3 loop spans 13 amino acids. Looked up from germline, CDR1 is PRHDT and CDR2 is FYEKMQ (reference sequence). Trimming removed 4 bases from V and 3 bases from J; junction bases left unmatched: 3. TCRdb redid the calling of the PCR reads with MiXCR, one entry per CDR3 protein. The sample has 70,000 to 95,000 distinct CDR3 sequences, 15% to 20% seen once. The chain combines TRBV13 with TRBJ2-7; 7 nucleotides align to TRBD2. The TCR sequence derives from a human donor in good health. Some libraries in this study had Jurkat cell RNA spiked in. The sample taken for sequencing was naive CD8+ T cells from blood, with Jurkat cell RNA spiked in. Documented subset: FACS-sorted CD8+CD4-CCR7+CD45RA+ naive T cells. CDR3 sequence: CASSSGGNYEQYF. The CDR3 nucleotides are TGTGCCAGCAGCTCCGGGGGGAACTACGAGCAGTACTTC.